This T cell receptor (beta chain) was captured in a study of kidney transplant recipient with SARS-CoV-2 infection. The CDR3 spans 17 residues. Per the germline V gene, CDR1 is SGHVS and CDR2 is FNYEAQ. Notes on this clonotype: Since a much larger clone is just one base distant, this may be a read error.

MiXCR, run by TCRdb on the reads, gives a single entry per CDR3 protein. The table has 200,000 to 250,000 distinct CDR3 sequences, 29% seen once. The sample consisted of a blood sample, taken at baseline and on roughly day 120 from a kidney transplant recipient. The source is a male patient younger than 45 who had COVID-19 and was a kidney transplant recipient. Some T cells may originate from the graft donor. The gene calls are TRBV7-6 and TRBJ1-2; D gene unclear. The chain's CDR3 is CASSKHVESRKTYGYIF. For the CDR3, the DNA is TGTGCCAGCAGCAAGCATGTTGAATCTCGAAAGACCTATGGCTACATCTTC.